This is a list of T cell receptor beta chains from one sample in a study of T cell changes during pregnancy in multiple sclerosis. The table came from immunoSEQ multiplex PCR; TCRdb's copy has only in-frame clones and leaves some out. The top ten hold about 0.8% of the sample, which has 84,000 or so clones, 94% seen once. The source material was peripheral blood, sampled in the third trimester of pregnancy. The source of these receptors is a female donor with multiple sclerosis, enrolled in a pregnancy study. Both conserved end residues are part of each CDR3. Not every row has a clone size; where given, it reads once, few, many or a size class.

v_call: TRBV13; clone_size: -; cdr3_aa: CASSSGGKARIEAFF
v_call: TRBV19; clone_size: -; cdr3_aa: CASTPRWTGGRGTEAFF
v_call: TRBV7-9; clone_size: -; cdr3_aa: CASSLGVDHNEQFF
v_call: TRBV28; clone_size: -; cdr3_aa: CASSFGGGEADTQYF
v_call: TRBV5-6; clone_size: -; cdr3_aa: CASSLGDSEETQYF
v_call: TRBV5-1; clone_size: -; cdr3_aa: CASSLAAGVYNEQFF
v_call: TRBV2; clone_size: -; cdr3_aa: CASSEYHGTGDYEQYF
v_call: TRBV9; clone_size: once; cdr3_aa: CASSVEALGIREQYF
v_call: TRBV27; clone_size: -; cdr3_aa: CASSLTGHYGYTF
v_call: TRBV11-2; clone_size: -; cdr3_aa: CASSSPGGIGNEQFF
v_call: TRBV28; clone_size: -; cdr3_aa: CASSFRQRDNYGYTF
v_call: TRBV7-9; clone_size: -; cdr3_aa: CASSEGAGSRYGYTF
v_call: TRBV5-5; clone_size: -; cdr3_aa: CASSLVGGGAYEQYF
v_call: TRBV27; clone_size: -; cdr3_aa: CASSRRRVYEQYF
v_call: TRBV10-1; clone_size: -; cdr3_aa: CASSASSALSAFF
v_call: TRBV5-4; clone_size: -; cdr3_aa: CASRESRGGHTEAFF
v_call: TRBV7-2; clone_size: -; cdr3_aa: CASTSSTSGADTQYF
v_call: TRBV13; clone_size: -; cdr3_aa: CASSLGAIDRETRHYGYTF
v_call: TRBV25-1; clone_size: -; cdr3_aa: CASSESKGQGGHTIYF
v_call: TRBV27; clone_size: -; cdr3_aa: CASSPQGASPYEQYF
v_call: TRBV10-2; clone_size: -; cdr3_aa: CASSEFPGDTEAFF
v_call: TRBV30; clone_size: -; cdr3_aa: CAWSVRGTGVGNTIYF
v_call: TRBV28; clone_size: -; cdr3_aa: CVTNRGLTEAFF
v_call: TRBV5-4; clone_size: -; cdr3_aa: CASSWGGGKNIQYF
v_call: TRBV5-1; clone_size: -; cdr3_aa: CASSLTSGSSYNEQFF
v_call: TRBV11-2; clone_size: -; cdr3_aa: CASSLDAGSSYNEQFF
v_call: TRBV6-4; clone_size: -; cdr3_aa: CASSASGTSGRGLIGNEQFF
v_call: TRBV11-2; clone_size: -; cdr3_aa: CASSLRTGYEQYF